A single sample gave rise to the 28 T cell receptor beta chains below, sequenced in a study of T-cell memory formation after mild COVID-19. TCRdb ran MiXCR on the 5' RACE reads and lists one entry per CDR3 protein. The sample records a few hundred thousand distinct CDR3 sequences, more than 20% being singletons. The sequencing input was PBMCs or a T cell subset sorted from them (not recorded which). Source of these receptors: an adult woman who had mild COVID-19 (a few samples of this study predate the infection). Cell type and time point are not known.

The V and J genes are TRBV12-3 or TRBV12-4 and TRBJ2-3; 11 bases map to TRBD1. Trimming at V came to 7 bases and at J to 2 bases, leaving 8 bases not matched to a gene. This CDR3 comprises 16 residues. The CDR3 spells CASTPRTGGVTDTQYF. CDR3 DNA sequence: TGTGCCAGCACCCCCAGGACAGGGGGCGTCACAGATACGCAGTATTTT.

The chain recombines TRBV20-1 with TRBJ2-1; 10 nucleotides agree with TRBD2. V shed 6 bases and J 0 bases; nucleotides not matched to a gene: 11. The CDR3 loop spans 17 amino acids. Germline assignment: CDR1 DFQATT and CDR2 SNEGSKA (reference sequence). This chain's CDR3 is CSAHVLAGEYSYNEQFF. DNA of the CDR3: TGCAGTGCGCACGTCCTAGCGGGGGAGTACTCCTACAATGAGCAGTTCTTC.

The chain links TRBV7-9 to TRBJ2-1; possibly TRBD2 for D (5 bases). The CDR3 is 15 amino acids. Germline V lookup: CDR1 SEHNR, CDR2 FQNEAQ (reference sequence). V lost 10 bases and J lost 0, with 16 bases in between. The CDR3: CATADSGASYNEQFF. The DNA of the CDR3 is TGTGCCACCGCGGACTCTGGTGCCTCCTACAATGAGCAGTTCTTC.

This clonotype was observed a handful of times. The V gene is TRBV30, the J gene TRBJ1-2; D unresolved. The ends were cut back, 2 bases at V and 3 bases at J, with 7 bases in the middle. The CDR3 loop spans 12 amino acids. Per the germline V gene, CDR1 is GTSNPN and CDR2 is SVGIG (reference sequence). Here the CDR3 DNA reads TGTGCCTGGAGTACCGGATACTATGGCTACACCTTC. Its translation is CAWSTGYYGYTF.

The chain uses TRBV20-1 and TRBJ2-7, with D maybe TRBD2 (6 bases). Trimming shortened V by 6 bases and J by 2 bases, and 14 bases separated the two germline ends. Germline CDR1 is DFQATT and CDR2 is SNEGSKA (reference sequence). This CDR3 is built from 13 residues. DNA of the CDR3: TGCAGTGCCCAGGGACTGTCCCCCTACGAGCAGTACTTC. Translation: CSAQGLSPYEQYF.

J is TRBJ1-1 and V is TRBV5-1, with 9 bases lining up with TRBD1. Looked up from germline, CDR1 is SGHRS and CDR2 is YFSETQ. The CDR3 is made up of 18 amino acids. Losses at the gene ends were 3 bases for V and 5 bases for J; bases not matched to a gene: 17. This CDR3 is CASSSEGTGGLEWTEAFF. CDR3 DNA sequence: TGCGCCAGCAGCTCCGAGGGCACAGGGGGCCTGGAGTGGACTGAAGCTTTCTTT.

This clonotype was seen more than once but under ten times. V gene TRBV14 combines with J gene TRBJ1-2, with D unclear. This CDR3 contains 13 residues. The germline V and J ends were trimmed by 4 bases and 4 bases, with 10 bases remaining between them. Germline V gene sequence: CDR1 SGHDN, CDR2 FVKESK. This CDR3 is CASSRPGIYGYTF. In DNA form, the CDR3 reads TGTGCCAGCAGCCGCCCAGGTATCTATGGCTACACCTTC.

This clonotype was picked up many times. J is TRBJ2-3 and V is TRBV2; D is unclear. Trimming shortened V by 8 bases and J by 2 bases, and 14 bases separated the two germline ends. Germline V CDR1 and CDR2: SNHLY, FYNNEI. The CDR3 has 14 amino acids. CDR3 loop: CASCLLANTDTQYF. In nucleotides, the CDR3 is TGTGCCAGCTGTCTCTTGGCTAACACAGATACGCAGTATTTT.

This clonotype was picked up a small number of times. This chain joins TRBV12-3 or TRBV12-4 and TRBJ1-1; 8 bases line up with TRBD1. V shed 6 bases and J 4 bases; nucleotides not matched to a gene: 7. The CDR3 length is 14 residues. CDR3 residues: CASSTQGVITEAFF. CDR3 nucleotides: TGTGCCAGCAGCACACAGGGGGTTATCACTGAAGCTTTCTTT.

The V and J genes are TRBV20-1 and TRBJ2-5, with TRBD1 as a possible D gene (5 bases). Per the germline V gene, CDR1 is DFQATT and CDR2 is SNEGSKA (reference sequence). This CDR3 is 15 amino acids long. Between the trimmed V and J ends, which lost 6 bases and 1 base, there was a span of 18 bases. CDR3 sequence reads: CSAPDTQRIQETQYF. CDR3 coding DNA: TGCAGTGCCCCGGACACCCAACGTATCCAAGAGACCCAGTACTTC.

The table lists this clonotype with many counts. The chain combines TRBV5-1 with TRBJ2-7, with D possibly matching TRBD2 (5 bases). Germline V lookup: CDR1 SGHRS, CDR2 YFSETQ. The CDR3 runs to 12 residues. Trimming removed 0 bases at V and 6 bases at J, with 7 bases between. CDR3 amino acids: CASSLGEGEQYF. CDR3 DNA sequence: TGCGCCAGCAGCTTGGGAGAGGGCGAGCAGTACTTC.

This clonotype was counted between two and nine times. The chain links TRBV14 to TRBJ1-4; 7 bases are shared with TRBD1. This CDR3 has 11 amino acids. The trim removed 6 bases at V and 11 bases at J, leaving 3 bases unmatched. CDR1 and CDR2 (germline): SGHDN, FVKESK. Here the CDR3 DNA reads TGTGCCAGCAGGACGACAGGGAAACTGTTTTTT. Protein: CASRTTGKLFF.

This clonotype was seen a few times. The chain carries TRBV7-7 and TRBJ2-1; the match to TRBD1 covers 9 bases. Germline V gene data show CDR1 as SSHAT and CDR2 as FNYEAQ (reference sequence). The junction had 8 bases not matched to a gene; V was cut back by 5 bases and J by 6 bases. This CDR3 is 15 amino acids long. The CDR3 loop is CASSPPGTGSNEQFF. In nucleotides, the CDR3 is TGTGCCAGCAGCCCCCCCGGGACAGGGAGCAATGAGCAGTTCTTC.

The CDR3 sequence is CASSLSNNEQFF. CDR3 DNA: TGTGCCAGCAGCCTTTCCAACAATGAGCAGTTCTTC. This chain connects TRBV13 to TRBJ2-1; D unresolved. V was clipped by 5 bases and J by 5 bases, with 7 bases between them. Germline CDR1 and CDR2: PRHDT and FYEKMQ (reference sequence). CDR3 length: 12 residues.

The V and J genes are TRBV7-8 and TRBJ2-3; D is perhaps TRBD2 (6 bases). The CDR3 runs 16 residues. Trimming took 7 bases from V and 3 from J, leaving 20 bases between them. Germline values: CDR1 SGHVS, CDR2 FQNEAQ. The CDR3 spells CASTPGRRDRTDTQYF. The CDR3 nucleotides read TGTGCCAGCACACCAGGGCGGCGGGATAGGACAGATACGCAGTATTTT.

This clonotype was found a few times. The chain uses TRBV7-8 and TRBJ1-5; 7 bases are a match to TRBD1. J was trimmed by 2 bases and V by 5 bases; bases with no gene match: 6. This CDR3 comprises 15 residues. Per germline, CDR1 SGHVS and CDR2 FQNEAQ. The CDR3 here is CASSRDRVGNQPQHF. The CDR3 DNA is TGTGCCAGCAGCCGAGACAGGGTTGGCAATCAGCCCCAGCATTTT.

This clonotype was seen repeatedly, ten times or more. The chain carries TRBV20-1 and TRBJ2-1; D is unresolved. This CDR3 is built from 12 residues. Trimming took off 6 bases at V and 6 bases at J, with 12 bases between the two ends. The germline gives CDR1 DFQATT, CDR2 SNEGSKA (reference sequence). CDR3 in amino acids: CSATRRVNEQFF. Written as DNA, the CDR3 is TGCAGTGCCACCAGACGGGTCAATGAGCAGTTCTTC.

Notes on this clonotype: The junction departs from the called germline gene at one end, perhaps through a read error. The CDR3 sequence is CASRLAGAELASF. DNA of the CDR3: TGTGCCAGCAGATTAGCCGGGGCAGAATTAGCCTCATTT. The rearrangement joins TRBV3-1 to TRBJ2-3; D assignment may be TRBD1 or TRBD2 (5 bases each). Germline V gene lookup returns CDR1 LGHDT and CDR2 YNNKEL (reference sequence). The CDR3 is 13 amino acids.

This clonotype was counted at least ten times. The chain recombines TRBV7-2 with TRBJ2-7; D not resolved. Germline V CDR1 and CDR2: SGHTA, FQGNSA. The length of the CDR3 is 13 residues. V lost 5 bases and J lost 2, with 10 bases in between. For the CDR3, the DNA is TGTGCCAGCAGCGAGGTCGGAGCCTACGAGCAGTACTTC. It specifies CASSEVGAYEQYF.

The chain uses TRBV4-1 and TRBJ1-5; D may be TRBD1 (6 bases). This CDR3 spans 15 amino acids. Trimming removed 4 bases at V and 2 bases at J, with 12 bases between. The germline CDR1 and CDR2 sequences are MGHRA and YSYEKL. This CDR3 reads CASSPGEWGNQPQHF. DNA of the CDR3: TGCGCCAGCAGCCCAGGGGAATGGGGCAATCAGCCCCAGCATTTT.

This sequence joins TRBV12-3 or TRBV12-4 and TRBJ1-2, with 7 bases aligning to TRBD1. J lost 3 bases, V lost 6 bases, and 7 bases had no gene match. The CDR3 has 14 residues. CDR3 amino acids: CASRLTGPYYGYTF. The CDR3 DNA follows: TGTGCCAGCAGACTGACAGGGCCTTACTATGGCTACACCTTC.

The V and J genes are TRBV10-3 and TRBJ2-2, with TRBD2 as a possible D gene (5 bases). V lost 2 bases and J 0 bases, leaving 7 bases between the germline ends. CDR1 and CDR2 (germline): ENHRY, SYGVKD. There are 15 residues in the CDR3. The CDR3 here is CAISELGANTGELFF. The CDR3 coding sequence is TGTGCCATCAGTGAGCTCGGGGCGAACACCGGGGAGCTGTTTTTT.

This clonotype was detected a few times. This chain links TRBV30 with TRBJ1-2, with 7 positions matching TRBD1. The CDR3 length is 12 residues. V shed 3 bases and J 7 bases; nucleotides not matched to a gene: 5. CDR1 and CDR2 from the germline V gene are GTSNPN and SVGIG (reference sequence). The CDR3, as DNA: TGTGCCTGGAGCCCTGGGACAGCTGGCTACACCTTC. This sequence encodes CAWSPGTAGYTF.

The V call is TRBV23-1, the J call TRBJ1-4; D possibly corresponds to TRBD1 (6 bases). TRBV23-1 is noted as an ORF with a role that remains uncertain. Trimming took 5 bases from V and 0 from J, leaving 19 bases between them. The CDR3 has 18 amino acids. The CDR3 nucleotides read TGCGCCAGCAGTGTCGCAGAGGGGGAGTACGCAACTAATGAAAAACTGTTTTTT. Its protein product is CASSVAEGEYATNEKLFF.

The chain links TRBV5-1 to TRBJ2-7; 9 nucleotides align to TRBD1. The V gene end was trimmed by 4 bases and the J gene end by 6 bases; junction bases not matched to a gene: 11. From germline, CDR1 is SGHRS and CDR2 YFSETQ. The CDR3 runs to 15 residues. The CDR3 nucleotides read TGCGCCAGCAGCAGACTGCCGGGACAGGGAAGCGAGCAGTACTTC. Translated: CASSRLPGQGSEQYF.

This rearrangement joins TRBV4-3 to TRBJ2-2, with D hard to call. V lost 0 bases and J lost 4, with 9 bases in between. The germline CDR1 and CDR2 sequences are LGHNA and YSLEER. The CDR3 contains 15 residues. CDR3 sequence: CASSQDWPFTGELFF. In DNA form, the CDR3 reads TGCGCCAGCAGCCAAGATTGGCCCTTCACCGGGGAGCTGTTTTTT.

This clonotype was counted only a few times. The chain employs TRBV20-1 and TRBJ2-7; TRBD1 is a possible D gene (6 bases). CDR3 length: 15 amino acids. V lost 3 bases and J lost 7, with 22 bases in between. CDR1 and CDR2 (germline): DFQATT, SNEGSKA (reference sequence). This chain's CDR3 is CSARAPTGIQGEQYF. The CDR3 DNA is TGCAGTGCTAGGGCACCAACAGGGATTCAAGGGGAGCAGTACTTC.

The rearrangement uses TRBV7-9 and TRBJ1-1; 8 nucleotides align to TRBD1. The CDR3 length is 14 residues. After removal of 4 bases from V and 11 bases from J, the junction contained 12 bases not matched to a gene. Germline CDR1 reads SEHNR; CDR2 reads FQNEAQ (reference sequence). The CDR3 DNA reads TGTGCCAGCAGCTCTACGACAGGGGACCCTGCCGCTTTCTTT. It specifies CASSSTTGDPAAFF.